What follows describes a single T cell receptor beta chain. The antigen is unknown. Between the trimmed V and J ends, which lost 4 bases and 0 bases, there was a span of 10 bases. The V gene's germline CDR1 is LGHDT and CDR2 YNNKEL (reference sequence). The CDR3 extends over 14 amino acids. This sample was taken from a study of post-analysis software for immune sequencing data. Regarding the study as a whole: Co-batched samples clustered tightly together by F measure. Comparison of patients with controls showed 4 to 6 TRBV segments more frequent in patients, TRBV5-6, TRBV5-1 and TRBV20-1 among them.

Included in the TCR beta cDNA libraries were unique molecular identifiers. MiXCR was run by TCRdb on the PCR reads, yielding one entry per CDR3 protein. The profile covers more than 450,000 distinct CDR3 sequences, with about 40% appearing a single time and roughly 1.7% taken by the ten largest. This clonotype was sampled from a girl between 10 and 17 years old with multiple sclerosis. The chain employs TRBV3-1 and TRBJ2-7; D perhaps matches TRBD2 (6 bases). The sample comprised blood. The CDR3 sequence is CASSPDGGSYEQYF. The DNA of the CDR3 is TGTGCCAGCAGCCCCGACGGGGGCTCCTACGAGCAGTACTTC.